The sample holds a few counts of the clone carrying this T cell receptor (beta chain). Its target is unknown. TCRdb reanalysed the 5' RACE reads using MiXCR and keeps one entry per CDR3 protein. This sample has roughly 550,000 distinct CDR3 sequences; about a fifth occur once, and the top ten carry under 15%. Germline V CDR1 and CDR2: MNHEY, SVGEGT. J lost 8 bases, V lost 2 bases, and 5 bases had no gene match. The CDR3 covers 13 residues. The data originate from a study of T-cell memory formation after mild COVID-19. Study context: The TCR clusters were mostly specific to one donor. General study findings and limits: CM and EM subsets held most contracting CD4+ clones; EMRA held CD8+ ones. Later expanders leaned CD4+, whereas day 15 to 85 contracting clones were balanced CD4/CD8. Some SARS-CoV-2-responding clones were already detected in memory before infection.

The chain couples TRBV6-2 or TRBV6-3 to TRBJ1-1, with 7 bases matching TRBD1. What was sequenced was PBMCs or a T cell subset sorted from them (not recorded which). This TCR was recovered from an adult woman who had mild COVID-19 (a few samples of this study predate the infection). Cell type and time point are not known. This CDR3 reads CASSYGRGREAFF. In DNA, the CDR3 is TGTGCCAGCAGTTACGGCAGGGGGAGAGAAGCTTTCTTT.